This T cell receptor beta chain is from a study of T cell repertoires in cytomegalovirus infection. Whole-study context: It was the public TCR beta signatures that indicated both CMV infection and matching HLA type.

This clonotype was counted between two and nine times. No antigen is known for it. MiXCR, run by TCRdb on the reads, gives a single entry per CDR3 protein. The repertoire consists of approximately 310,000 distinct CDR3 sequences, with 20% to 25% occurring once and the leading ten covering 13%. Germline V lookup: CDR1 LGHNA, CDR2 YNFKEQ. This CDR3 has 16 residues. V lost 3 bases, J lost 6 bases, and 10 bases stayed unmatched. This receptor was taken from a human donor in good health (CMV status not recorded). Some clones in this sample may be carry-over from other donors' samples. The V and J genes are TRBV4-2 and TRBJ2-3, with 9 bases that match TRBD1. The source material was cultured PBMCs, sampled from culture after CMV antigen stimulation. The DNA for the CDR3 is TGTGCCAGCAGCCAGGGGGGACAGGGAGATAAGGATACGCAGTATTTT. Translating gives CASSQGGQGDKDTQYF.